These 31 T cell receptor beta chains share one sample of origin, sequenced in a study of glioma-infiltrating T cells after dendritic cell vaccination. The protocol was immunoSEQ multiplex PCR, while the TCRdb copy is restricted to in-frame clones and leaves out a portion. The profile covers 60,000 to 70,000 clones, with approximately 85% appearing a single time and 9.2% taken by the ten largest. The material sequenced was blood, taken before dendritic cell vaccination. Source of these receptors: a human donor with glioblastoma.

The chain carries TRBV5-1 and TRBJ2-1; 9 bases fit TRBD1. Looked up from germline, CDR1 is SGHRS and CDR2 is YFSETQ. The junction had 6 bases not matched to a gene; V was cut back by 4 bases and J by 7 bases. The CDR3 totals 14 residues. CDR3 residues: CASSPGQGWNEQFF. CDR3 DNA: TGCGCCAGCAGCCCGGGACAGGGTTGGAATGAGCAGTTCTTC. The complete variable domain, with remaining parts taken from reference TRBV5-1 and TRBJ2-1, reads KAGVTQTPRYLIKTRGQQVTLSCSPISGHRSVSWYQQTPGQGLQFLFEYFSETQRNKGNFPGRFSGRQFSNSRSEMNVSTLELGDSALYLCASSPGQGWNEQFFGPGTRLTVL.

V usage is TRBV5-6 and J usage is TRBJ2-2; D is unresolved. There are 11 residues in the CDR3. The germline gives CDR1 SGHDT, CDR2 YYEEEE. V was pared by 2 bases and J by 7 bases, with 3 bases between. The CDR3 sequence is CASSFSGELFF. In nucleotides, the CDR3 is TGTGCCAGCAGCTTTAGCGGGGAGCTGTTTTTT.

This clone was counted a single time. The V and J genes are TRBV15 and TRBJ1-2; D is uncertain. The CDR3 covers 12 residues. The V end was cut by 0 bases, the J end by 5 bases, with 4 bases between. Germline-derived CDR1 and CDR2 are LNHNV and YYDKDF (reference sequence). The CDR3 DNA reads TGTGCCACCAGCAGAGATCGGTATGGCTACACCTTC. Its protein is CATSRDRYGYTF.

This clone was seen a handful of times. This chain uses TRBV28 with TRBJ1-2; possible D gene TRBD1, 5 bases. CDR3 length equals 13 residues. Trimming stripped 2 bases from V and 5 bases from J, with 9 bases between. Germline assignment: CDR1 MDHEN and CDR2 SYDVKM. CDR3 protein: CASSLRGGYGYTF. The CDR3 DNA reads as TGTGCCAGCAGTTTAAGGGGAGGGTATGGCTACACCTTC.

Notes on this clone: Other DNA sequences within the sample encode an identical CDR3. The chain has TRBV5-6 and TRBJ2-5; 8 bases map to TRBD2. The CDR3 contains 15 residues. V trimming: 0 bases; J trimming: 5 bases; junction bases outside the gene matches: 6. In germline, CDR1 is SGHDT, CDR2 YYEEEE. The CDR3 reads CASSLELAGGETQYF. The CDR3 DNA reads as TGTGCCAGCAGCTTGGAGCTAGCGGGTGGGGAGACCCAGTACTTC.

The V and J genes are TRBV10-2 and TRBJ2-1, with a possible D match to TRBD2 (5 bases). The CDR3 length is 16 residues. Germline loops: CDR1 WSHSY, CDR2 SAAADI. The V and J ends lost 3 bases and 6 bases respectively, with 18 bases between them. CDR3 region: CASSDSIWGAPNEQFF. Here the CDR3 DNA reads TGCGCCAGCAGTGATTCCATATGGGGAGCCCCCAATGAGCAGTTCTTC.

The chain uses TRBV28 and TRBJ2-2; 9 nucleotides agree with TRBD1. CDR1 is MDHEN and CDR2 is SYDVKM in the germline V gene. Unmatched junction bases numbered 5, after V lost 5 bases and J lost 4 bases. The CDR3 has 15 amino acids. CDR3 sequence reads: CASSVRDRVTGELFF. The CDR3 DNA reads TGTGCCAGCAGTGTCCGGGACAGGGTCACCGGGGAGCTGTTTTTT.

The CDR3 sequence is CASSFSYNRDQETQYF. DNA for the CDR3: TGCGCCAGCAGCTTCTCCTACAACAGGGACCAAGAGACCCAGTACTTC. The chain is built from TRBV5-1 and TRBJ2-5; D possibly corresponds to TRBD1 (6 bases). The CDR3 is made up of 16 amino acids. Germline V CDR1 and CDR2: SGHRS, YFSETQ. Trimming took 2 bases from V and 0 from J, leaving 14 bases between them.

The chain joins TRBV19 to TRBJ2-2; a possible D gene is TRBD2 (6 bases). Germline CDR1 is LNHDA and CDR2 is SQIVND (reference sequence). V lost 4 bases and J lost 11, with 20 bases in between. The CDR3 has 15 residues. The CDR3 loop reads CASSTPGDFGGELFF. As DNA, the CDR3 is TGTGCCAGTAGTACTCCGGGGGACTTCGGGGGAGAGCTGTTTTTT.

The CDR3 is CASSPMGIAGAQKGADTQYF. CDR3 nucleotides: TGTGCCAGCAGCCCCATGGGAATAGCGGGGGCTCAAAAGGGGGCAGATACGCAGTATTTT. The chain couples TRBV4-2 to TRBJ2-3; 9 positions match TRBD2. CDR1 LGHNA and CDR2 YNFKEQ come from the germline V gene. The CDR3 loop spans 20 amino acids. V trimming: 4 bases; J trimming: 4 bases; junction bases outside the gene matches: 21.

The chain recombines TRBV6-6 with TRBJ2-5; 14 bases are a match to TRBD2. Matching the DNA end better, TRBJ2-7 makes the J call doubtful. Germline V gives CDR1 MNHNY, CDR2 SVGAGI (reference sequence). This CDR3 comprises 15 residues. CDR3 loop: CASRYRGLAGDEQYF. The DNA of the CDR3 is TGTGCCAGCAGATACCGGGGACTAGCGGGGGACGAGCAGTACTTC.

The chain couples TRBV19 to TRBJ2-7; TRBD1 agrees at 8 bases. Germline values: CDR1 LNHDA, CDR2 SQIVND (reference sequence). Unmatched junction bases numbered 5, after V lost 4 bases and J lost 0 bases. The CDR3 is made up of 15 amino acids. The CDR3 here is CASSRQGFGSYEQYF. For the CDR3, the DNA is TGTGCCAGTAGTAGACAGGGGTTCGGCTCCTACGAGCAGTACTTC.

The J gene is TRBJ1-1, the V gene TRBV5-1, with TRBD1 matching 9 bases. The length of the CDR3 is 15 residues. Germline trimming cut 0 bases from V and 9 bases from J; bases unmatched to any gene: 9. CDR1 SGHRS and CDR2 YFSETQ come from the germline V gene. CDR3 loop: CASSLALGGTGQAFF. The CDR3 region has the DNA TGCGCCAGCAGCTTGGCCCTTGGCGGGACAGGGCAAGCTTTCTTT.

The chain couples TRBV30 to TRBJ1-4, with a weak D call TRBD1 (5 bases). V was clipped by 0 bases and J by 1 base, with 6 bases between them. Germline V lookup: CDR1 GTSNPN, CDR2 SVGIG (reference sequence). The CDR3 sequence is 14 residues long. CDR3 sequence reads: CAWSVGLTNEKLFF. The CDR3 DNA follows: TGTGCCTGGAGTGTGGGACTAACTAATGAAAAACTGTTTTTT.

The V call is TRBV19, the J call TRBJ1-3; D not resolved. The V and J ends lost 4 bases and 0 bases respectively, with 7 bases between them. The length of the CDR3 is 14 residues. Germline V gene sequence: CDR1 LNHDA, CDR2 SQIVND (reference sequence). The CDR3 DNA is TGTGCCAGTAGTACACAGAGCTCTGGAAACACCATATATTTT. Translating gives CASSTQSSGNTIYF.

The chain recombines TRBV27 with TRBJ2-3, with D possibly matching TRBD1 (6 bases). V lost 1 base and J 1 base, leaving 15 bases between the germline ends. Germline lookup yields CDR1 MNHEY and CDR2 SMNVEV (reference sequence). This CDR3 has 17 residues. In DNA form, the CDR3 reads TGTGCCAGCAGTTTATTTGTTCGCGCAGGGGGCACAGATACGCAGTATTTT. The encoded protein is CASSLFVRAGGTDTQYF.

The genes are TRBV18 and TRBJ1-1; possible D gene TRBD1, 5 bases. Trimming removed 6 bases from V and 10 bases from J, with 18 bases in between. From germline, CDR1 is KGHSH and CDR2 LQKENI. This CDR3 has 13 residues. CDR3 residues: CASSEGFTKVAFF. The CDR3 DNA sequence: TGTGCCAGCTCGGAGGGGTTTACGAAGGTAGCTTTCTTT.

J is TRBJ1-2 and V is TRBV2, with D maybe TRBD1 (5 bases). Looked up from germline, CDR1 is SNHLY and CDR2 is FYNNEI. This CDR3 has 13 residues. V dropped 6 bases and J dropped 4 bases, with 12 bases sitting between them. CDR3 residues: CASSPGGGYGYTF. The CDR3 DNA reads as TGTGCCAGCAGCCCCGGGGGTGGCTATGGCTACACCTTC.

J is TRBJ2-7 and V is TRBV5-1; 7 nucleotides match TRBD1. The CDR3 has 13 amino acids. Germline values: CDR1 SGHRS, CDR2 YFSETQ. V was pared by 7 bases and J by 2 bases, with 6 bases of the junction left unmatched. In DNA, the CDR3 is TGCGCCAGCTCAGGGGGTTCTACCTACGAGCAGTACTTC. Translation gives CASSGGSTYEQYF.

This clone occurred once. Distinct nucleotide sequences in the sample also encode this CDR3. The chain links TRBV30 to TRBJ2-5, with a possible D match to TRBD2 (7 bases). The CDR3 has 12 amino acids. Between the trimmed V and J ends, which lost 2 bases and 4 bases, there was a span of 8 bases. CDR1 is GTSNPN, CDR2 SVGIG, per germline (reference sequence). The DNA for the CDR3 is TGTGCCTGGAGTAGGGGGGGAGAGACCCAGTACTTC. The encoded protein is CAWSRGGETQYF. Full variable domain (outside the CDR3, taken from reference TRBV30 and TRBJ2-5): SQTIHQWPATLVQPVGSPLSLECTVEGTSNPNLYWYRQAAGRGLQLLFYSVGIGQISSEVPQNLSASRPQDRQFILSSKKLLLSDSGFYLCAWSRGGETQYFGPGTRLLVL.

The V and J genes are TRBV14 and TRBJ2-7; 7 positions match TRBD2. This CDR3 has 11 residues. V gave up 11 bases and J gave up 2 bases; unmatched junction bases: 3. Germline V CDR1 and CDR2: SGHDN, FVKESK. CDR3 in DNA: TGTGCCTCTCGGGGGGCCTACGAGCAGTACTTC. It is translated as CASRGAYEQYF.

The chain couples TRBV19 to TRBJ1-6; the match to TRBD1 covers 7 bases. J gave up 10 bases and V 3 bases, and 9 bases lay outside the gene matches. CDR1 and CDR2 (germline): LNHDA, SQIVND (reference sequence). The CDR3 has 15 residues. The CDR3 sequence: CASSIDRAAESPLHF. In DNA form, the CDR3 reads TGTGCCAGTAGTATCGACAGGGCGGCGGAGTCACCCCTCCACTTT.

J is TRBJ2-2 and V is TRBV5-6, with 10 bases aligning to TRBD2. The CDR3 has 17 residues. Germline CDR1 reads SGHDT; CDR2 reads YYEEEE. Trimming removed 0 bases from V and 7 bases from J; junction bases left unmatched: 9. The CDR3 DNA follows: TGTGCCAGCAGCTTGGCTGGAGCGGGGGGGCCGGGCGGGGAGCTGTTTTTT. It codes for CASSLAGAGGPGGELFF.

The rearrangement joins TRBV6-1 to TRBJ2-3; a weak D match, TRBD2 (5 bases). The CDR3 runs to 15 residues. Deletions cut 5 bases from V and 0 bases from J, with 12 bases between. Germline V gene data show CDR1 as MNHNS and CDR2 as SASEGT. DNA of the CDR3: TGTGCCAGCAGTCCCACGGGAACTAGCACAGATACGCAGTATTTT. Protein product: CASSPTGTSTDTQYF.

The chain's CDR3 is CASSLARAGPLSTDTQYF. The DNA for the CDR3 is TGTGCCAGCAGCTTAGCGAGGGCGGGGCCATTAAGCACAGATACGCAGTATTTT. The rearrangement joins TRBV7-8 to TRBJ2-3, with D possibly being TRBD2 (6 bases). CDR1 SGHVS and CDR2 FQNEAQ come from the germline V gene. This CDR3 spans 18 amino acids. Trimming cost V 0 bases and J 0 bases, with 16 bases left between them.

The chain recombines TRBV5-8 with TRBJ2-3; a possible D gene is TRBD2 (5 bases). V was trimmed by 4 bases and J by 8 bases, leaving 14 bases between them. Germline loops: CDR1 SGHTS, CDR2 YDEGEE. This CDR3 has 13 amino acids. The CDR3, as DNA: TGTGCCAGCAGCCGTACCGGGGTGCTTACGCAGTATTTT. It yields the protein CASSRTGVLTQYF.

V usage is TRBV2 and J usage is TRBJ1-4, with 7 bases matching TRBD1. The CDR3 spans 14 residues. Per germline, CDR1 SNHLY and CDR2 FYNNEI. Losses at the gene ends were 7 bases for V and 0 bases for J; bases not matched to a gene: 2. CDR3 loop: CASKTGSTNEKLFF. For the CDR3, the DNA is TGTGCCAGCAAGACAGGGTCAACTAATGAAAAACTGTTTTTT.

The chain is built from TRBV28 and TRBJ2-2, with D possibly TRBD1 on 7 matching bases. CDR1 is MDHEN and CDR2 is SYDVKM in the germline V gene. Deletions cut 4 bases from V and 8 bases from J, with 11 bases between. This CDR3 is built from 13 residues. CDR3 in amino acids: CASSSTGRGELFF. The CDR3 coding sequence is TGTGCCAGCAGTTCGACAGGGAGGGGGGAGCTGTTTTTT.

This clone was counted once. The chain couples TRBV5-1 to TRBJ2-7; D might be TRBD1 (5 bases). Germline loops: CDR1 SGHRS, CDR2 YFSETQ. Trimming shortened V by 0 bases and J by 0 bases, and 10 bases separated the two germline ends. This CDR3 contains 15 residues. The CDR3 region has the DNA TGCGCCAGCAGCTTGGCCCGAGACAGCTCCTACGAGCAGTACTTC. Protein product: CASSLARDSSYEQYF.

The chain carries TRBV19 and TRBJ2-2; possible D gene TRBD2, 5 bases. Per the germline V gene, CDR1 is LNHDA and CDR2 is SQIVND (reference sequence). Trimming cost V 4 bases and J 7 bases, with 10 bases left between them. The CDR3 covers 13 residues. Written as DNA, the CDR3 is TGTGCCAGTAGTACGAGCGGACGCGGGGAGCTGTTTTTT. It is translated as CASSTSGRGELFF.

For the CDR3, the DNA is TGTGCCTGGAACAAAAGACTGATAGCGGGGCCCTACAATGAGCAGTTCTTC. It yields the protein CAWNKRLIAGPYNEQFF. The chain combines TRBV30 with TRBJ2-1, with 8 positions matching TRBD2. CDR3 length equals 17 residues. The V and J ends lost 4 bases and 2 bases, in that order; junction bases with no gene match: 13. The germline V gene has CDR1 GTSNPN and CDR2 SVGIG (reference sequence).